This T cell receptor beta chain appears in the sequencing data of a study of shared clonotypes between healthy human individuals. Study results and limitations: Generation of non-shared clonotypes was less probable than generation of clonotypes shared by all four donors.

This was a deep-level run. In the authors' methods: ImmunoSEQ sequences covered only the junction and lacked quality scores; filtering therefore differed. This table comes from immunoSEQ multiplex PCR, and its TCRdb copy is limited to in-frame clones, with some not included. V, J and clone size derive from that table, while D and trimming were established from the DNA sequence. This sample has 850,000 to 1,100,000 clones, with approximately 80% found just once. The CDR3 extends over 13 amino acids. In germline, CDR1 is SNHLY, CDR2 FYNNEI. Deletions cut 8 bases from V and 8 bases from J, with 16 bases between. Of note for this clone: Its antigen is as yet unknown.

This chain uses TRBV2 with TRBJ1-5; weak D call: TRBD1 (5 bases). The sequence was obtained from a man younger than 35 in good health. Some clones in this sample may be carry-over from other donors' samples. What was sequenced was memory CD4+ T cells from PBMCs. Subset of the sample: CD45RA-negative fraction. CDR3 sequence: CASRLRGGEPQHF. The CDR3 coding sequence is TGTGCCAGCCGGTTAAGGGGTGGTGAGCCCCAGCATTTT.